This is a list of T cell receptor beta chains from one sample in a study of blood T cell repertoires in COVID-19. The assay was immunoSEQ multiplex PCR, and TCRdb's table has in-frame clones only and misses some. This table holds more than 300,000 clones, more than 75% found once. What was sequenced was peripheral blood. The receptors come from a young woman with COVID-19, enrolled during active disease. CDR3s leave out the opening cysteine and the closing phenylalanine or tryptophan.

TRBV6-2/TRBV6-3 | ASSYAGVSFWYGYT
TRBV30 | ACSPTSNQPQH
TRBV6-2/TRBV6-3 | ASSYKAGGANTGELF
TRBV30 | AWSPQGFEFYEQY
TRBV11-2 | ASSLGESISEPQH
TRBV7-4 | ASSPVGRGSPLEQY
TRBV4-1 | ASSQGPQGAGGYT
TRBV6-5 | ASRRGNQPQH
TRBV30 | AWSVEFGEQF
TRBV7-2 | ASSLGPRGGRTGELF
TRBV2 | ASSGTLIYEQY
TRBV19 | ASTVGQGEKPQH
TRBV7-2 | ATKTGGRETQY
TRBV10-3 | AISEVAGGRLHSYEQY
TRBV28 | ASSFGGFSYEQY
TRBV3-1/TRBV3-2 | ASSHDAWTASNTEAF
TRBV28 | ASVSGDNYGYT
TRBV12-1 | ASSLRRSGECGGNEQF
TRBV28 | ASSLGGRALDTQY
TRBV19 | ASSNKYEQY
TRBV30 | AWRIAGGQETQY
TRBV7-9 | ASSSLGGRVTGELF
TRBV6-2/TRBV6-3 | ASSLSGGNTDTQY
TRBV7-8 | ASSLGQGGGYEQY
TRBV5-1 | ASSLSGVNEQF
TRBV2 | ASSRQGRDEKLF
TRBV9 | ASSPGTDGNTIY
TRBV29-1 | SVPAGGNEQF
TRBV28 | ASTWRGGGNSPLH
TRBV18 | ASSPVTSSEQY
TRBV7-9 | ASSLRLAGLSEQF
TRBV5-1 | ASSSLAGAKTYEQY
TRBV19 | ASKGDRSGNEQF
TRBV9 | ASSVAGQGASGELF
TRBV19 | ATAGAEQY
TRBV11-2 | ASKGGGLGSPLH
TRBV27 | ASSLGGSTQY
TRBV13 | ASSYPGLAGYEQY
TRBV4-1 | ASSQALGLAESTDTQY
TRBV13 | ASSLEGSTEAF
TRBV9 | ASSVRFGPGWF
TRBV7-9 | ASSMAGADTQY
TRBV29-1 | SVETRTGFGTYEQY
TRBV6-6 | ASSHGTGYEQY
TRBV28 | ASSLWEGTEAF
TRBV9 | ASSGSSGANVLT
TRBV5-6 | ASSLAKGQFGYGYT
TRBV7-3 | ASSLKVGGTGATYEQY
TRBV7-2 | ASSLVPPPGSHEQY
TRBV7-2 | ASSPLAGGTDTQY
TRBV15 | ATSRVRFSTDTQY
TRBV5-1 | ASSPGLAAVNEQF
TRBV27 | ASSFLRGAGTDTQY
TRBV3-1/TRBV3-2 | ASSQDPAGVGVEQF